The present T cell receptor (beta chain) was sequenced within a study of CD8+CD57+ T cells in acquired aplastic anemia. Study-wide results and limits: No significant patient-versus-control difference appeared in CD8+ Simpson's diversity.

Genomic DNA provided the template from which TCR beta VDJ and CDR3 profiles were obtained. TCRdb processed the reads anew with MiXCR; each CDR3 protein has one entry. The sample shows 50,000 or so distinct CDR3 sequences, around 50% of them seen only once. Note on this clonotype: Antigen: not known.

CD8+CD57+ cell expansion had been shown by flow cytometry in patients chosen for sequencing. The enrolled patients all had severe acquired aplastic anemia. This CDR3 comprises 11 residues. The V gene's germline CDR1 is LNHDA and CDR2 SQIVND (reference sequence). Trimming cost V 9 bases and J 3 bases, with 8 bases left between them. This TCR came from a human donor with aplastic anemia. Sequenced: sorted CD4+, CD8+, or CD8+CD57+ T cells (not recorded which) from PBMCs. V and J are TRBV19 and TRBJ1-1; D uncertain. The CDR3 region is CASVGYTEAFF. The CDR3 DNA follows: TGTGCCAGCGTCGGGTACACTGAAGCTTTCTTT.